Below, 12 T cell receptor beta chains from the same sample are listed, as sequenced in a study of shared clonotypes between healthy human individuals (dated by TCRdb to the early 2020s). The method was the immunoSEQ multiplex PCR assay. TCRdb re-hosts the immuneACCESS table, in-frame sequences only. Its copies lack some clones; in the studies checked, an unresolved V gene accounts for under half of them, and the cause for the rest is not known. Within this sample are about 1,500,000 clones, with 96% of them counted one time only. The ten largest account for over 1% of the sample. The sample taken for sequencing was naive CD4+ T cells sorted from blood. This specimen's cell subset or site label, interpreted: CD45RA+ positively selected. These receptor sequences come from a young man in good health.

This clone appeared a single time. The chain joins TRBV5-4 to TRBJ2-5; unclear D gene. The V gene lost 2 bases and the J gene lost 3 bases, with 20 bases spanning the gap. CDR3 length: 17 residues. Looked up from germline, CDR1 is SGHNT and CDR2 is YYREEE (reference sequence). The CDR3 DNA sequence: TGTGCCAGCAGCTTATCTCTCCTCCAGACCTTCAAAGAGACCCAGTACTTC. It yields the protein CASSLSLLQTFKETQYF.

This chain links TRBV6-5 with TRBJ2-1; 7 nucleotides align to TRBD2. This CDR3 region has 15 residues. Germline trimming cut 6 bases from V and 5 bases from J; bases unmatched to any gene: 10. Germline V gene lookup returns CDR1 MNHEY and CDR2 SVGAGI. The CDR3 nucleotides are TGTGCCAGCAGGCACTCGGGAGGCGATGACAATGAGCAGTTCTTC. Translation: CASRHSGGDDNEQFF.

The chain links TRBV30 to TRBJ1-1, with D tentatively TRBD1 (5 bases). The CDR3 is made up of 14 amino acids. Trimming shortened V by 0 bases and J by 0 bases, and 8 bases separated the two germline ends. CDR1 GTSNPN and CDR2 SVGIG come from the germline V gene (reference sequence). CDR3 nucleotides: TGTGCCTGGAGTGTAGGACAAGTGAACACTGAAGCTTTCTTT. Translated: CAWSVGQVNTEAFF.

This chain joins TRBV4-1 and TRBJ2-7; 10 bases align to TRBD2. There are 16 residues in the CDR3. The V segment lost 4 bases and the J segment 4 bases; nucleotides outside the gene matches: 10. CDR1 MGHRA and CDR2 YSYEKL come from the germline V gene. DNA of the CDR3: TGCGCCAGCAGCCCCTCCCTCGGGACTAGCGCGTACGAGCAGTACTTC. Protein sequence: CASSPSLGTSAYEQYF.

This chain's CDR3 is CASSIQAATNEKLFF. CDR3 nucleotide sequence: TGTGCCAGTAGTATTCAGGCCGCAACTAATGAAAAACTGTTTTTT. The chain couples TRBV19 to TRBJ1-4, with no clear D. V was pared by 3 bases and J by 0 bases, with 8 bases between. In germline, CDR1 is LNHDA, CDR2 SQIVND (reference sequence). The CDR3 contains 15 residues.

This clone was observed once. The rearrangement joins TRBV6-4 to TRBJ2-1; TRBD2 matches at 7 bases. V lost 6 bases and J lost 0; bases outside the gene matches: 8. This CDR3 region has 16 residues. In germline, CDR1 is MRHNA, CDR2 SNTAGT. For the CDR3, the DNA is TGTGCCAGCAGAGTGAATAGCGGGTTCTCCTACAATGAGCAGTTCTTC. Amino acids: CASRVNSGFSYNEQFF.

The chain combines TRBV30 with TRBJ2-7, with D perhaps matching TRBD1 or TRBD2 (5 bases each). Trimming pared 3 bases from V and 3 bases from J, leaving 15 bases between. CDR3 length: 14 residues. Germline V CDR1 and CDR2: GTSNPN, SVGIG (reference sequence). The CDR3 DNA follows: TGTGCCTGGAGCCGGGGCAGGCGGAACTACGAGCAGTACTTC. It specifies CAWSRGRRNYEQYF.

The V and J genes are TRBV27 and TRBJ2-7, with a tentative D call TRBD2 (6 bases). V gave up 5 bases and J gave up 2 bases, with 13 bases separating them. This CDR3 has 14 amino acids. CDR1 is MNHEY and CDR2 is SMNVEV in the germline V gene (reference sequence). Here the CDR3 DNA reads TGTGCCAGCAGTCCTCTAGCGTCTACCTACGAGCAGTACTTC. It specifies CASSPLASTYEQYF.

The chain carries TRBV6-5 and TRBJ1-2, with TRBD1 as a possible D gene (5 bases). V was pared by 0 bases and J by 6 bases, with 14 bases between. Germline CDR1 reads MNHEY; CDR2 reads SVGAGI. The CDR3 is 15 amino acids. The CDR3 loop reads CASSYSRGIVNGYTF. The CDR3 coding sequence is TGTGCCAGCAGTTACTCGAGGGGAATTGTTAATGGCTACACCTTC.

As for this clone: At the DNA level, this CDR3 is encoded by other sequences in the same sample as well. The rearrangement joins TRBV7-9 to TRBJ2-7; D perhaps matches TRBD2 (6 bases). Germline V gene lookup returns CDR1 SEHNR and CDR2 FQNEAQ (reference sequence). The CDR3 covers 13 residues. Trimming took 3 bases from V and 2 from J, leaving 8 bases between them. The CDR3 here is CASSLGGTYEQYF. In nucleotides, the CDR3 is TGTGCCAGCAGCTTGGGCGGGACCTACGAGCAGTACTTC.

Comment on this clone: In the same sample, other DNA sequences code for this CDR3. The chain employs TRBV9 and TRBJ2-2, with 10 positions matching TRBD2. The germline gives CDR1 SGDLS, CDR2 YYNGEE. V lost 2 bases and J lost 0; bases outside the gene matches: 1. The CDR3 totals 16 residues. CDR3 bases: TGTGCCAGCAGCGTCACTAGCGGGACGAACACCGGGGAGCTGTTTTTT. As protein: CASSVTSGTNTGELFF.

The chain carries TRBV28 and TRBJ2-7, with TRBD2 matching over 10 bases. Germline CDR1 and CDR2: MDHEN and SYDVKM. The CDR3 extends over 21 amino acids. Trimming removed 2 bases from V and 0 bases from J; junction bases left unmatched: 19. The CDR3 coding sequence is TGTGCCAGCAGTTTAAGGGGCCCTCTAGCGGGAGTAGGATATGCCTCCTACGAGCAGTACTTC. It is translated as CASSLRGPLAGVGYASYEQYF.